This T cell receptor (beta chain) was captured by sequencing in a study of identifying expanded T cells in peripheral blood. Concerning this clone: Its antigen is not known.

CDR1 and CDR2 (germline): SGHKS, YYEKEE (reference sequence). The CDR3 extends over 14 amino acids. V was shortened by 4 bases and J by 3 bases, with 13 bases between the two germline ends. The data were produced by immunoSEQ multiplex PCR, yet TCRdb's version contains in-frame clones alone and is incomplete. The repertoire holds about 78,000 clones, with about 88% as singletons. During the collection period, no donor immune events like infections were recorded. Study results and limitations: Two-week clone count variance significantly increased as total template count grew.

The rearrangement uses TRBV5-5 and TRBJ1-1; D ambiguous. Source material: blood. This TCR was sampled from a person between 18 and 69 years old in good health. The CDR3 nucleotides read TGTGCCAGCAGCCTGTGGACTGCCTACACTGAAGCTTTCTTT. This encodes CASSLWTAYTEAFF.